Shown below are 27 T cell receptor beta chains from a single sample sequenced in a study of blood T cell repertoires in COVID-19. Profiled with immunoSEQ multiplex PCR; TCRdb holds only in-frame clones, not every one. The sample contains tens of thousands of clones, about 82% of which appear only once. Source material: peripheral blood. The receptors originated from a woman aged 55-69 years with acute or convalescent COVID-19.

This chain links TRBV18 with TRBJ1-1, with 7 positions matching TRBD1. Germline values: CDR1 KGHSH, CDR2 LQKENI. J lost 0 bases, V lost 2 bases, and 3 bases had no gene match. The CDR3 sequence is 15 residues long. The DNA of the CDR3 is TGTGCCAGCTCACCAAGGGGACAGTTGAACACTGAAGCTTTCTTT. Protein product: CASSPRGQLNTEAFF.

A remark on this clone: The same CDR3 is also encoded by other DNA sequences in this sample. The CDR3 DNA is TGTGCCAGCAGCCAAGGAGGGGGGGCCGGAGATACGCAGTATTTT. Translated, it gives CASSQGGGAGDTQYF. The genes are TRBV3-1 (or the pseudogene TRBV3-2) and TRBJ2-3, with D perhaps TRBD2 (7 bases). V gave up 1 base and J gave up 5 bases, with 13 bases separating them. CDR3 length: 15 residues. From germline, CDR1 is LGHDT and CDR2 YNNKEL (reference sequence).

This chain uses TRBV7-2 with TRBJ2-5; TRBD1 might be the D (6 bases). Trimming removed 5 bases from V and 3 bases from J, with 10 bases in between. Germline V gene data show CDR1 as SGHTA and CDR2 as FQGNSA. The CDR3 covers 13 residues. CDR3 nucleotide sequence: TGTGCCAGCAGCCAGGACAGAGAAGAGACCCAGTACTTC. Encoded protein: CASSQDREETQYF. The variable domain in full, completed from reference TRBV7-2 and TRBJ2-5, reads GAGVSQSPSNKVTEKGKDVELRCDPISGHTALYWYRQSLGQGLEFLIYFQGNSAPDKSGLPSDRFSAERTGGSVSTLTIQRTQQEDSAVYLCASSQDREETQYFGPGTRLLVL.

The J gene is TRBJ1-2, the V gene TRBV5-6, with 7 nucleotides matching TRBD1. CDR1 is SGHDT and CDR2 is YYEEEE in the germline V gene. Trimming removed 6 bases from V and 4 bases from J; junction bases left unmatched: 12. The CDR3 length is 15 residues. The CDR3 nucleotides read TGTGCCAGCACCTTTGACAGGGACTTGATCTATGGCTACACCTTC. Its protein is CASTFDRDLIYGYTF. Complete variable domain (other parts from reference TRBV5-6 and TRBJ1-2): DAGVTQSPTHLIKTRGQQVTLRCSPKSGHDTVSWYQQALGQGPQFIFQYYEEEERQRGNFPDRFSGHQFPNYSSELNVNALLLGDSALYLCASTFDRDLIYGYTFGSGTRLTVV.

Only a few counts were recorded for this clone. The rearrangement joins TRBV30 to TRBJ1-1; 7 bases line up with TRBD1. The CDR3 is made up of 14 amino acids. The V gene end was trimmed by 0 bases and the J gene end by 4 bases; junction bases not matched to a gene: 5. CDR1 and CDR2 (germline): GTSNPN, SVGIG (reference sequence). Here the CDR3 DNA reads TGTGCCTGGAGTGTGCGAGACAGGGTCACTGAAGCTTTCTTT. Its protein product is CAWSVRDRVTEAFF.

The chain recombines TRBV5-5 with TRBJ1-4; tentative D call: TRBD1 (6 bases). Between the trimmed V and J ends, which lost 1 base and 7 bases, there was a span of 8 bases. The CDR3 runs to 13 residues. CDR1 SGHKS and CDR2 YYEKEE come from the germline V gene (reference sequence). For the CDR3, the DNA is TGTGCCAGCAGCTTGAGGGGGGGTGAAAAACTGTTTTTT. Its translation is CASSLRGGEKLFF.

The chain employs TRBV7-9 and TRBJ1-3; TRBD1 matches at 8 bases. The germline gives CDR1 SEHNR, CDR2 FQNEAQ (reference sequence). The J segment lost 3 bases and the V segment lost 4 bases, leaving 5 bases of the junction unmatched. The CDR3 runs 15 residues. The CDR3: CASSYGQGSGNTIYF. The DNA for the CDR3 is TGTGCCAGCAGCTACGGACAGGGAAGTGGAAACACCATATATTTT. Drawing the rest from reference TRBV7-9 and TRBJ1-3, the complete variable domain is DTGVSQNPRHKITKRGQNVTFRCDPISEHNRLYWYRQTLGQGPEFLTYFQNEAQLEKSRLLSDRFSAERPKGSFSTLEIQRTEQGDSAMYLCASSYGQGSGNTIYFGEGSWLTVV.

This clone was observed at least ten times. The CDR3 protein is CATSETGMGNQPQHF. The CDR3 nucleotides are TGTGCCACCAGTGAAACAGGGATGGGCAATCAGCCCCAGCATTTT. The V call is TRBV24-1, the J call TRBJ1-5, with a tentative D call TRBD1 (6 bases). Germline V lookup: CDR1 KGHDR, CDR2 SFDVKD. The CDR3 covers 15 residues. The germline V and J ends were trimmed by 4 bases and 2 bases, with 11 bases remaining between them.

The chain links TRBV7-3 to TRBJ2-3, with a possible D match to TRBD2 (7 bases). This CDR3 contains 14 residues. CDR1 is SGHTA, CDR2 FQGTGA, per germline. Between the trimmed V and J ends, which lost 3 bases and 4 bases, there was a span of 11 bases. The CDR3 protein is CASSFGGPADTQYF. The CDR3 nucleotides are TGTGCCAGCAGCTTCGGGGGGCCGGCAGATACGCAGTATTTT.

The chain carries TRBV6-5 and TRBJ1-2; 7 bases line up with TRBD1. Per the germline V gene, CDR1 is MNHEY and CDR2 is SVGAGI. V lost 2 bases to trimming and J lost 2 bases; unmatched junction nucleotides: 5. CDR3 size: 15 residues. CDR3 protein: CASSYLGRGNYGYTF. The CDR3 bases are TGTGCCAGCAGTTACCTTGGCAGGGGGAACTATGGCTACACCTTC.

The chain joins TRBV10-3 to TRBJ1-6; 11 nucleotides align to TRBD1. CDR1 is ENHRY, CDR2 SYGVKD, per germline. The trim removed 11 bases at V and 10 bases at J, leaving 10 bases unmatched. CDR3 length: 14 residues. The CDR3, as DNA: TGTGCCGTCTCAACGGACAGGGGGCAATCACCCCTCCACTTT. It translates to CAVSTDRGQSPLHF.

This clone was recorded a few times. V gene TRBV3-1 (or the pseudogene TRBV3-2) combines with J gene TRBJ1-5; D is perhaps TRBD1 (5 bases). V lost 0 bases, J lost 5 bases, and 8 bases lay in between. The CDR3 covers 14 residues. Per germline, CDR1 LGHDT and CDR2 YNNKEL (reference sequence). For the CDR3, the DNA is TGTGCCAGCAGCCAAGACTTCAGGGATCAGCCCCAGCATTTT. It codes for CASSQDFRDQPQHF.

The rearrangement joins TRBV4-2 to TRBJ2-3, with 12 bases lining up with TRBD2. The CDR3 covers 17 residues. V lost 3 bases, J lost 4 bases, and 8 bases stayed unmatched. From germline, CDR1 is LGHNA and CDR2 YNFKEQ. CDR3 region: CASSQASGGGGADTQYF. CDR3 nucleotides: TGTGCCAGCAGCCAGGCTAGCGGGGGGGGAGGGGCAGATACGCAGTATTTT.

This clone was observed a handful of times. This chain connects TRBV10-2 to TRBJ1-4; TRBD1 is a possible D gene (5 bases). CDR1 is WSHSY, CDR2 SAAADI, per germline. The V and J ends lost 6 bases and 6 bases respectively, with 5 bases between them. The CDR3 runs to 11 residues. The DNA for the CDR3 is TGCGCCAGCAGACAGGATGAAAAACTGTTTTTT. Protein sequence: CASRQDEKLFF.

The gene calls are TRBV3-1 (or the pseudogene TRBV3-2) and TRBJ2-2; 11 bases match TRBD2. This CDR3 has 16 amino acids. Germline values: CDR1 LGHDT, CDR2 YNNKEL (reference sequence). The trim removed 1 base at V and 6 bases at J, leaving 4 bases unmatched. The CDR3 loop is CASSQGRTSGSGELFF. The CDR3 DNA reads as TGTGCCAGCAGCCAAGGAAGGACTAGCGGGTCCGGGGAGCTGTTTTTT.

J is TRBJ2-2 and V is TRBV5-1, with D possibly TRBD1 on 6 matching bases. The CDR3 covers 16 residues. Per the germline V gene, CDR1 is SGHRS and CDR2 is YFSETQ. V was cut by 4 bases and J by 6 bases, with 19 bases left in between. The CDR3 is CASSVGPGQGSGELFF. CDR3 DNA: TGCGCCAGCAGCGTAGGGCCGGGACAAGGTTCCGGGGAGCTGTTTTTT.

J is TRBJ2-1 and V is TRBV5-1; D not resolved. This CDR3 region has 14 residues. Looked up from germline, CDR1 is SGHRS and CDR2 is YFSETQ. Trimming removed 3 bases at V and 2 bases at J, with 9 bases between. CDR3 sequence: CASSSRPPYNEQFF. The CDR3 DNA follows: TGCGCCAGCAGCTCGCGTCCACCCTACAATGAGCAGTTCTTC.

The V gene is TRBV7-9, the J gene TRBJ1-5, with D uncertain. CDR1 and CDR2 (germline): SEHNR, FQNEAQ (reference sequence). The CDR3 spans 14 residues. V was shortened by 5 bases and J by 8 bases, with 16 bases between the two germline ends. The CDR3 loop is CASSLGILGEPQHF. In nucleotides, the CDR3 is TGTGCCAGCAGCCTCGGTATCCTTGGAGAGCCCCAGCATTTT.

The chain couples TRBV18 to TRBJ2-3; 9 bases are shared with TRBD1. The V gene's germline CDR1 is KGHSH and CDR2 LQKENI. The V and J ends lost 2 bases and 4 bases, in that order; junction bases with no gene match: 7. The CDR3 spans 16 residues. The CDR3 loop reads CASSPFPGQGPDTQYF. The CDR3 nucleotides read TGTGCCAGCTCACCATTTCCGGGACAGGGCCCAGATACGCAGTATTTT.

The chain employs TRBV7-2 and TRBJ2-1; 7 bases agree with TRBD1. After removal of 7 bases from V and 8 bases from J, the junction contained 14 bases not matched to a gene. Germline V gene sequence: CDR1 SGHTA, CDR2 FQGNSA. The CDR3 length is 15 residues. The CDR3 spells CASTPLGQGVDEQFF. As DNA, the CDR3 is TGTGCCAGCACCCCTCTTGGCCAGGGGGTCGATGAGCAGTTCTTC.

The CDR3 loop reads CASRQGAEMNTEAFF. In DNA, the CDR3 is TGTGCCAGCCGACAGGGGGCTGAAATGAACACTGAAGCTTTCTTT. This chain uses TRBV19 with TRBJ1-1; 10 bases agree with TRBD1. CDR1 and CDR2 from the germline V gene are LNHDA and SQIVND (reference sequence). The CDR3 contains 15 residues. Unmatched junction bases numbered 7, after V lost 9 bases and J lost 0 bases.

The V gene is TRBV7-3, the J gene TRBJ2-2; 10 bases are a match to TRBD1. V shed 4 bases and J 6 bases; nucleotides not matched to a gene: 5. Per germline, CDR1 SGHTA and CDR2 FQGTGA. There are 15 residues in the CDR3. CDR3 residues: CASSSTGGLPGELFF. In DNA, the CDR3 is TGTGCCAGCAGCTCGACAGGGGGCTTGCCCGGGGAGCTGTTTTTT. Full variable domain (remainder filled in from reference TRBV7-3 and TRBJ2-2): GAGVSQTPSNKVTEKGKYVELRCDPISGHTALYWYRQSLGQGPEFLIYFQGTGAADDSGLPNDRFFAVRPEGSVSTLKIQRTERGDSAVYLCASSSTGGLPGELFFGEGSRLTVL.

The chain combines TRBV28 with TRBJ2-1; TRBD1 matches at 7 bases. Germline CDR1 is MDHEN and CDR2 is SYDVKM. The CDR3 extends over 13 amino acids. The J segment lost 7 bases and the V segment lost 2 bases, leaving 2 bases of the junction unmatched. CDR3 sequence: CASSLEDRNEQFF. The CDR3 bases are TGTGCCAGCAGTTTAGAGGACAGGAATGAGCAGTTCTTC.

This clone has only a few counts. This chain uses TRBV7-2 with TRBJ1-2; perhaps TRBD1 as D (5 bases). This CDR3 comprises 14 residues. Trimming took off 1 base at V and 4 bases at J, with 10 bases between the two ends. Germline V gene sequence: CDR1 SGHTA, CDR2 FQGNSA. CDR3: CASSLGGDGYGYTF. CDR3 in DNA: TGTGCCAGCAGCTTAGGGGGGGACGGCTATGGCTACACCTTC.

The chain recombines TRBV3-1 (or the pseudogene TRBV3-2) with TRBJ1-6; D is unclear. V lost 1 base, J lost 4 bases, and 11 bases lay in between. This CDR3 has 16 residues. CDR1 and CDR2 (germline): LGHDT, YNNKEL (reference sequence). The CDR3 DNA reads as TGTGCCAGCAGCCAAGCGAGAACCACTTATAATTCACCCCTCCACTTT. It encodes CASSQARTTYNSPLHF.

The genes are TRBV27 and TRBJ2-2; 8 bases are shared with TRBD1. This CDR3 region has 18 residues. Trimming at V came to 5 bases and at J to 1 base, leaving 12 bases not matched to a gene. The germline gives CDR1 MNHEY, CDR2 SMNVEV (reference sequence). The CDR3 coding sequence is TGTGCCAGCAGTACTACGGCCCAGGGGGCTTGGAACACCGGGGAGCTGTTTTTT. This sequence encodes CASSTTAQGAWNTGELFF.

The rearrangement joins TRBV20-1 to TRBJ2-1; D call uncertain. This CDR3 spans 8 amino acids. CDR1 DFQATT and CDR2 SNEGSKA come from the germline V gene (reference sequence). Trimming removed 4 bases from V and 16 bases from J, with 8 bases in between. As DNA, the CDR3 is TGCAGTGCTAACCTATCTTTCTTC. This sequence encodes CSANLSFF.